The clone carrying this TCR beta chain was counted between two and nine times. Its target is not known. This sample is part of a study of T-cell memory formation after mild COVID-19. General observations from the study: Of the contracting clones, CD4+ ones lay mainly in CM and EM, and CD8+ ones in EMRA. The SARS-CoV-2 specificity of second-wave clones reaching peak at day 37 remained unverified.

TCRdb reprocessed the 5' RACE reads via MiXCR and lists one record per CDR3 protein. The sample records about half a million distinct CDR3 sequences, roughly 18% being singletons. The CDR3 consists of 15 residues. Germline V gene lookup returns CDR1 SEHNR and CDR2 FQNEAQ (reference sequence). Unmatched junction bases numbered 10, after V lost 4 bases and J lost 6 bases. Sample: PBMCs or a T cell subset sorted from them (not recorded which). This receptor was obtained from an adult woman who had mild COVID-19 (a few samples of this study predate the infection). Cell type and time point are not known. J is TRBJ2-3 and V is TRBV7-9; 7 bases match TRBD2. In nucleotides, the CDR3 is TGTGCCAGCAGCTATCACTACGGGGAGGGGGATACGCAGTATTTT. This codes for CASSYHYGEGDTQYF. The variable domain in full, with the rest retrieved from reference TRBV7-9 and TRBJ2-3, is DTGVSQNPRHKITKRGQNVTFRCDPISEHNRLYWYRQTLGQGPEFLTYFQNEAQLEKSRLLSDRFSAERPKGSFSTLEIQRTEQGDSAMYLCASSYHYGEGDTQYFGPGTRLTVL.